The 17 T cell receptor beta chains below were found in one sample sequenced in a study of T cells expressing NK-cell markers. Reprocessing the 5' RACE reads, TCRdb reports a single entry for every CDR3 protein and omits DNA. Recorded here are roughly 350,000 distinct CDR3 sequences; the top ten clones represent around 5.2%. Sequenced sample: blood T cells: a sorted CD56 or NKG2C T cell subset, CD4+ or CD8+ T cells, or bulk PBMC T cells (not recorded which). The receptors shown here come from a man between 18 and 69 years old in good health.

The rearrangement uses TRBV5-6 and TRBJ1-1; the D gene TCRdb calls, TRBD1, cannot be checked with no DNA. The CDR3 extends over 14 amino acids. Germline V lookup: CDR1 SGHDT, CDR2 YYEEEE. CDR3 sequence reads: CASSFRGQYTEAFF.

The V gene is TRBV7-6, the J gene TRBJ2-2; TCRdb's D call, TRBD2, is unchecked because there is no DNA. The length of the CDR3 is 15 residues. CDR1 SGHVS and CDR2 FNYEAQ come from the germline V gene. The CDR3 region is CASSQSTSRTGELFF.

V usage is TRBV5-1 and J usage is TRBJ2-1; the D gene TCRdb calls, TRBD2, cannot be checked with no DNA. CDR3 length: 15 residues. In germline, CDR1 is SGHRS, CDR2 YFSETQ. This CDR3 is CASAPTSGDYNEQFF.

The chain combines TRBV28 with TRBJ1-4; TCRdb names TRBD1, which stays unverified in the absence of DNA. Germline assignment: CDR1 MDHEN and CDR2 SYDVKM. This CDR3 region has 16 residues. CDR3 in amino acids: CASSLPKGATNEKLFF.

The chain uses TRBV7-6 and TRBJ2-1. This CDR3 comprises 15 residues. Germline values: CDR1 SGHVS, CDR2 FNYEAQ. The CDR3 here is CASSLKSTPYNEQFF.

V gene TRBV7-7 combines with J gene TRBJ2-5; checking the TCRdb D call of TRBD1 is not possible without DNA. Germline-derived CDR1 and CDR2 are SSHAT and FNYEAQ (reference sequence). CDR3 length equals 15 residues. Here the CDR3 reads CASRPGTGVKETQYF.

The chain joins TRBV3-1 to TRBJ2-3; the D gene TCRdb calls, TRBD2, cannot be checked with no DNA. The CDR3 consists of 18 residues. Germline CDR1 and CDR2: LGHDT and YNNKEL (reference sequence). The CDR3 reads CASSLSSGTPSRGDTQYF.

The J gene is TRBJ2-3, the V gene TRBV20-1; TCRdb's D call, TRBD2, is unchecked because there is no DNA. This CDR3 is built from 17 residues. In germline, CDR1 is DFQATT, CDR2 SNEGSKA (reference sequence). CDR3 sequence: CSARAPRPSGGLDTQYF.

The rearrangement joins TRBV7-9 to TRBJ2-1; TCRdb names TRBD1, which stays unverified in the absence of DNA. The CDR3 covers 17 residues. CDR1 SEHNR and CDR2 FQNEAQ come from the germline V gene (reference sequence). The CDR3: CASSLATGWGSYNEQFF.

CDR3 region: CASSERTGGSYNEQFF. This chain connects TRBV7-2 to TRBJ2-1. CDR1 and CDR2 from the germline V gene are SGHTA and FQGNSA. This CDR3 is built from 16 residues.

The rearrangement links TRBV4-1 to TRBJ2-3; TCRdb's D call, TRBD1, is unchecked because there is no DNA. The CDR3 runs 14 residues. Germline CDR1 reads MGHRA; CDR2 reads YSYEKL. This chain's CDR3 is CASSQGTGLDTQYF.

The chain carries TRBV20-1 and TRBJ1-2. In germline, CDR1 is DFQATT, CDR2 SNEGSKA (reference sequence). CDR3 length: 15 residues. The CDR3 is CSARPQAGGAYGYTF.

The gene calls are TRBV2 and TRBJ2-7; lacking DNA, the TRBD2 call made by TCRdb goes unchecked. Germline V gene lookup returns CDR1 SNHLY and CDR2 FYNNEI. This CDR3 is 15 amino acids long. Here the CDR3 reads CASSEVRLAGGEQYF.

The chain has TRBV14 and TRBJ1-1; with no DNA, the TCRdb D assignment of TRBD1 cannot be verified. This CDR3 spans 15 amino acids. Germline CDR1 and CDR2: SGHDN and FVKESK. The CDR3 loop reads CASSHSGQPDPEAFF.

This chain uses TRBV6-4 with TRBJ2-1; TCRdb outputs TRBD1, but without DNA this stays unchecked. Looked up from germline, CDR1 is MRHNA and CDR2 is SNTAGT. CDR3 size: 14 residues. This CDR3 is CASSRDRSNNEQFF.

The CDR3 loop reads CASRKGGLGKNIQYF. The chain carries TRBV28 and TRBJ2-4; TCRdb selects TRBD1, and the lack of DNA leaves this call unchecked. The CDR3 has 15 residues. Germline CDR1 MDHEN, CDR2 SYDVKM. Full variable domain (rest looked up from reference TRBV28 and TRBJ2-4): DVKVTQSSRYLVKRTGEKVFLECVQDMDHENMFWYRQDPGLGLRLIYFSYDVKMKEKGDIPEGYSVSREKKERFSLILESASTNQTSMYLCASRKGGLGKNIQYFGAGTRLSVL.

This chain joins TRBV28 and TRBJ1-1; there is no DNA to check the TCRdb D call of TRBD1. Germline CDR1 and CDR2: MDHEN and SYDVKM. The CDR3 runs to 13 residues. Here the CDR3 reads CASKIQGYTEAFF.